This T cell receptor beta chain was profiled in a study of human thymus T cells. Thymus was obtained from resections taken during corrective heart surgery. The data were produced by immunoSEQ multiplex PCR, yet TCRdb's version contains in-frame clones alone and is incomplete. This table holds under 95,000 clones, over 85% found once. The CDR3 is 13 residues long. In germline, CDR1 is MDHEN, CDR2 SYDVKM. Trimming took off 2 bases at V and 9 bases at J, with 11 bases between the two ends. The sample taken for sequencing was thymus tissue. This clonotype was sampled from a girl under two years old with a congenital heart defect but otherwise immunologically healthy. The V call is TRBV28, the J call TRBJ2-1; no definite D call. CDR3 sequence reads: CASSLGWPSEQFF. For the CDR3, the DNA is TGTGCCAGCAGTTTAGGATGGCCCAGTGAGCAGTTCTTC.